Below, one T cell receptor (beta chain) is given with its context. This CDR3 is built from 14 residues. Trimming stripped 5 bases from V and 0 bases from J, with 8 bases between. Germline lookup yields CDR1 MNHEY and CDR2 SVGAGI. The data were obtained in a study of blood T cell repertoires in COVID-19. At the level of the study: Material from acute and convalescent COVID-19 was sourced from the United States, Italy and Spain. Sample material is recorded as cDNA or gDNA derived from T cells, B-cell-depleted T cells, or PBMCs.

Original data processing: Nucleated cell counts were estimated from reference gene primer amplification. TCRdb's copy holds only in-frame clones and misses some; the assay was immunoSEQ multiplex PCR. Clonal size and the V and J genes are those of that table, whereas D and trimming came from the DNA. This table holds some 180,000 clones, approximately 87% found once. The source material was peripheral blood. The receptor was isolated from a man aged 70 or older with active or convalescent COVID-19. V usage is TRBV6-5 and J usage is TRBJ1-5; the D gene is possibly TRBD1 (5 bases). The CDR3, as DNA: TGTGCCAGCAGTCCGGACACTAGCAATCAGCCCCAGCATTTT. This sequence encodes CASSPDTSNQPQHF.